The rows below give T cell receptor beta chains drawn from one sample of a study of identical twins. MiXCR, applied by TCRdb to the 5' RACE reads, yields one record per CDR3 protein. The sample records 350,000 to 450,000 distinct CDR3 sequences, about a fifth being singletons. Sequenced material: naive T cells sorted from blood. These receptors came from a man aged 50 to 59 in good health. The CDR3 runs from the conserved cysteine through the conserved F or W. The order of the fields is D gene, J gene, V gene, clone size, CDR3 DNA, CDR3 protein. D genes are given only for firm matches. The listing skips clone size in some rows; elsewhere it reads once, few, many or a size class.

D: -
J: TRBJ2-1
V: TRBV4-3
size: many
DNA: TGCGCCAGCAGCCAATCCGGGCGAACCTACAATGAGCAGTTCTTC
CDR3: CASSQSGRTYNEQFF

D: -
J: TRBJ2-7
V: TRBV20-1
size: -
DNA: TGCAGTGCCCCAGACTGGCCTCGGGAGCAGTACTTC
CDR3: CSAPDWPREQYF

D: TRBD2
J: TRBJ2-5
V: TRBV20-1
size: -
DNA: TGCAGTGCTCCGACTAGCGGGGGGCTGAAGACCCAGTACTTC
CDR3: CSAPTSGGLKTQYF

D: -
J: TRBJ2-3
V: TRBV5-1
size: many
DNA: TGCGCCAGCAGGCGAGGGGACACAGATACGCAGTATTTT
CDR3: CASRRGDTDTQYF

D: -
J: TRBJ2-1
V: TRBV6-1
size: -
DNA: TGTGCCAGCAGTGCCCCGACTGACAGTGAGCAGTTCTTC
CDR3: CASSAPTDSEQFF

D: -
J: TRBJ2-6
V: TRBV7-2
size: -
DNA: TGTGCCAGCAGCTTAGTACCGGAGGGGGCCAACGTCCTGACTTTC
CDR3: CASSLVPEGANVLTF

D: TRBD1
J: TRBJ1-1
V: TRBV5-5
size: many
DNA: TGTGCCAGCAGCTTACACAGGGGGGACACTGAAGCTTTCTTT
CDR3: CASSLHRGDTEAFF

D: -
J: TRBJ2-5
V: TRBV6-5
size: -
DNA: TGTGCCAGCAGTTACTCGTATAGGGTCCGGGAGACCCAGTACTTC
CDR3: CASSYSYRVRETQYF

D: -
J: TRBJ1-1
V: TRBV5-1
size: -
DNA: TGCGCCAGCAGCTCGGGACTCCTGGGAGGTGTGAACACTGAAGCTTTCTTT
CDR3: CASSSGLLGGVNTEAFF

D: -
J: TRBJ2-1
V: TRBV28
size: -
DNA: TGTATCGTCCGGGCAGGGGGGAGGGAGCAGTTCTTC
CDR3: CIVRAGGREQFF

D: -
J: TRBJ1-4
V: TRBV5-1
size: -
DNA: TGCGCCAGCAGCCCGCAGAGTTTTGGTGAAAAACTGTTTTTT
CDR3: CASSPQSFGEKLFF

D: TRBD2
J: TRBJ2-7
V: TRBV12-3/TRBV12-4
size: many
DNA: TGTGCCAGCGCCTCTAGCGGGGGTTACGAGCAGTACTTC
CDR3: CASASSGGYEQYF

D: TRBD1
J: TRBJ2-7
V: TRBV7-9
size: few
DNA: TGTGCCACCGTCCCGGACAGGGCCTACGAGCAGTACTTC
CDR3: CATVPDRAYEQYF

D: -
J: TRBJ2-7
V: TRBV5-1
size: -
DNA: TGCGCCAGCAGCTCCAGAGGTCTGGACGGTTCCTACGAGCAGTACTTC
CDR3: CASSSRGLDGSYEQYF

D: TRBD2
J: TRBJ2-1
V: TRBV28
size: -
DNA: TGTGCCAGCAGTTTAGCGGGGGGCGCTTTCTACAATGAGCAGTTCTTC
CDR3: CASSLAGGAFYNEQFF

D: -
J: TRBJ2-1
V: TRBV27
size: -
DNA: TGTGCCAGCAGTCCCACACCGTCCTACAATGAGCAGTTCTTC
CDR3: CASSPTPSYNEQFF

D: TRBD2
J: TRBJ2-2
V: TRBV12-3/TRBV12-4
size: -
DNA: TGTGCCAGCAGTTTACAGCGGGGGGCTTATACCGGGGAGCTGTTTTTT
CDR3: CASSLQRGAYTGELFF

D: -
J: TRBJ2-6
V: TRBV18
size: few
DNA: TGTGCCAGCTCACCACTCAGAGCCATCTCTGGGGCCAACGTCCTGACTTTC
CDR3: CASSPLRAISGANVLTF

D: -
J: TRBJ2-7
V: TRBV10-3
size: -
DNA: TGTGCCATCATGGAGAACTCCTACGAGCAGTACTTC
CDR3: CAIMENSYEQYF